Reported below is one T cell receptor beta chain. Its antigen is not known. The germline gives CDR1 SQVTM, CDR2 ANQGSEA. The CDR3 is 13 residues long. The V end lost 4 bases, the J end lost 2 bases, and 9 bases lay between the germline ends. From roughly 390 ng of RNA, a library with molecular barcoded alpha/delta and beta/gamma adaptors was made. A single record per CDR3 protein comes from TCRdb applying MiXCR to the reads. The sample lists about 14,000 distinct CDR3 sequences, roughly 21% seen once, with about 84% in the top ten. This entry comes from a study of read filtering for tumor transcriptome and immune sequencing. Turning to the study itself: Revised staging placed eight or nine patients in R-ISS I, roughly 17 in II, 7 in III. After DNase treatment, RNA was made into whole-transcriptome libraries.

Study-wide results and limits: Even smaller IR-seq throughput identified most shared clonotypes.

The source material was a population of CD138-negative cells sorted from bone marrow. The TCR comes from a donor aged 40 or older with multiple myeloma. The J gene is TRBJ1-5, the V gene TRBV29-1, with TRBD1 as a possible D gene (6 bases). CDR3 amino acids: CSVVSGGNQPQHF. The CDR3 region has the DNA TGCAGCGTTGTATCAGGGGGCAATCAGCCCCAGCATTTT.